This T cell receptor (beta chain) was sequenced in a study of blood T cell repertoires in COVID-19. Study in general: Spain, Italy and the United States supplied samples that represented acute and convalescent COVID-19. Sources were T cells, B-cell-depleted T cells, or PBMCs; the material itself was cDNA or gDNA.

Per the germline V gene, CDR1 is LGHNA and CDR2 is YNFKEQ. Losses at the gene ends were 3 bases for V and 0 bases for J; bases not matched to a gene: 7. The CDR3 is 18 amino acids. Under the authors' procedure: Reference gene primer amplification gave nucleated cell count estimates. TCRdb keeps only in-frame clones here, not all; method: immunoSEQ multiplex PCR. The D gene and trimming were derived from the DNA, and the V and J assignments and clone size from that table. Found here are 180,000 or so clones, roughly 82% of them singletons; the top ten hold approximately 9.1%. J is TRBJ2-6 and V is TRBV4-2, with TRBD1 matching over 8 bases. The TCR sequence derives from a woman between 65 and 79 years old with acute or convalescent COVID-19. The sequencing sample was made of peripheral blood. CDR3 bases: TGTGCCAGCAGCCACCAGACAGGGGTTCTCTCTGGGGCCAACGTCCTGACTTTC. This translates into CASSHQTGVLSGANVLTF.